This TCR beta chain was captured in a study of early T cells in non-severe SARS-CoV-2 infection. Overall study: Unsorted whole-blood RNA was sequenced in bulk, leaving chains unpaired.

Unique molecular identifiers were attached to individual cDNA molecules. TCRdb reprocessed the 5' RACE reads with MiXCR, giving one entry per CDR3 protein. In the table there are 60,000 to 65,000 distinct CDR3 sequences, approximately 9.2% of which are singletons. The CDR3 extends over 16 amino acids. CDR1 is KGHSH and CDR2 is LQKENI in the germline V gene. V gave up 3 bases and J gave up 4 bases; unmatched junction bases: 1. Findings of the study overall: Database matching using VDJdb favored anti-spike CD8 responses, with private and CD4 specificities left missing.

As regards this clonotype: The antigen remains undetermined.

The chain is built from TRBV18 and TRBJ2-2, with 14 bases fitting TRBD2. Sequencing used whole blood, obtained at baseline. This receptor was obtained from an adult who was a healthcare worker with PCR-confirmed SARS-CoV-2 infection or an uninfected control (not recorded which). This chain's CDR3 is CASSPGTSGSTGELFF. The CDR3 bases are TGTGCCAGCTCACCCGGGACTAGCGGGAGCACCGGGGAGCTGTTTTTT. The entire variable domain, with the rest obtained from reference TRBV18 and TRBJ2-2, is as follows: NAGVMQNPRHLVRRRGQEARLRCSPMKGHSHVYWYRQLPEEGLKFMVYLQKENIIDESGMPKERFSAEFPKEGPSILRIQQVVRGDSAAYFCASSPGTSGSTGELFFGEGSRLTVL.